This record concerns one T cell receptor (beta chain) sequence. Method: immunoSEQ multiplex PCR; TCRdb's copy keeps in-frame clones and lacks some. Found here are 250,000 to 300,000 clones, approximately 90% of them singletons; the top ten hold about 1.1%. This sample is drawn from a study of blood T cell repertoires in COVID-19. Germline V gene data show CDR1 as MNHEY and CDR2 as SVGAGI. V lost 4 bases and J lost 4, with 7 bases in between. The CDR3 has 13 residues. This clonotype was obtained from a woman aged 30 to 39 who had recovered from COVID-19. The rearrangement links TRBV6-5 to TRBJ2-2; a possible D gene is TRBD1 (6 bases). What was sequenced was PBMCs or T cells enriched from blood (not recorded which). CDR3 DNA: TGTGCCAGCAGTTTACAGGGCACCGGGGAGCTGTTTTTT. Translated, it gives CASSLQGTGELFF.